The entry that follows covers one T cell receptor beta chain sequence. This entry belongs to a study of beta chain features in type 1 diabetes. In the study overall: Cell yields, age and gender were similar between patients and healthy donors.

Expressed TCRB transcripts were sequenced because the entire RNA isolate underwent reverse transcription. Clones were read by immunoSEQ multiplex PCR, and TCRdb kept only the in-frame ones, dropping some. The sample records 250,000 to 300,000 clones, about 8.5% being singletons. The V gene's germline CDR1 is MNHEY and CDR2 SMNVEV (reference sequence). The CDR3 is 15 residues long. The ends were cut back, 0 bases at V and 5 bases at J, with 11 bases in the middle. The sample consisted of central memory CD4+ T cells from blood. This TCR came from a woman aged 18-29 years in good health. The chain combines TRBV27 with TRBJ1-5; D not certain. CDR3 bases: TGTGCCAGCAGTTTATCGTATGGGTGGGATCAGCCCCAGCATTTT. Translation gives CASSLSYGWDQPQHF.